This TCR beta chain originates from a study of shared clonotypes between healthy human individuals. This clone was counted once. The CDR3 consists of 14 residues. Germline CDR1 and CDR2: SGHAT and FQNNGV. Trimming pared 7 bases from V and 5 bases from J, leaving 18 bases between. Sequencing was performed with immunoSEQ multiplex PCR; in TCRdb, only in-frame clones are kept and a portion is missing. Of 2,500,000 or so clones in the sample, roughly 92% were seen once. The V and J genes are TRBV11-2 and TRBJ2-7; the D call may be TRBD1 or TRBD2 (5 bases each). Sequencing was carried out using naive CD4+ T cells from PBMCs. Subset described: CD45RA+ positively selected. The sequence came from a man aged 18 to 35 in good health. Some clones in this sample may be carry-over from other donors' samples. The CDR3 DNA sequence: TGTGCCAGCACCCCCCTCGGGGCAAGAGACGAGCAGTACTTC. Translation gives CASTPLGARDEQYF. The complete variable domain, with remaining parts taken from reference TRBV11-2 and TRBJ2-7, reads EAGVAQSPRYKIIEKRQSVAFWCNPISGHATLYWYQQILGQGPKLLIQFQNNGVVDDSQLPKDRFSAERLKGVDSTLKIQPAKLEDSAVYLCASTPLGARDEQYFGPGTRLTVT.